This TCR beta chain appears in the sequencing data of a study of T cells in Graves' hyperthyroidism and ophthalmopathy. Regions amplified from RNA transcripts were the TCR beta CDR3 regions. HTBI primers were employed in a first-round RT-PCR of the TCR CDR3. Via MiXCR, TCRdb re-called the multiplex PCR reads, giving one row per CDR3 protein. This table has roughly 720,000 distinct CDR3 sequences, around 16% appearing once. Graves' hyperthyroidism is called stable when ophthalmopathy does not progress within 18 months. Disease duration under 2 months; hyperthyroidism patients were aged 18 to 65. Diagnosing involved the use of clinical symptoms, serum thyroxine and TRAb, thyroid ultrasound and orbital computed tomography. This clonotype showed up many times. Its antigen is currently unknown. The study's findings and limits: Blood held most thyroid clonotypes expanded above 0.001 frequency.

The receptor was derived from a man aged 45 to 65 with Graves' hyperthyroidism. The specimen sequenced was blood.

CDR3 amino acids: CASSFFSFRWANVLTF. CDR3 nucleotides: TGTGCCAGCAGTTTTTTCTCCTTTAGGTGGGCCAACGTCCTGACTTTC. The rearrangement joins TRBV28 to TRBJ2-6; no definite D call. The germline V gene encodes CDR1 MDHEN and CDR2 SYDVKM. V was trimmed by 3 bases and J by 5 bases, leaving 14 bases between them. The CDR3 is 16 residues long.